This T cell receptor (beta chain) comes out of a study of blood T cell repertoires in COVID-19. Background on the study: COVID-19 samples, acute and convalescent, were from the United States, Italy and Spain. From T cells, B-cell-depleted T cells, or PBMCs came the material, which was cDNA or gDNA.

The germline gives CDR1 MNHEY, CDR2 SVGAGI. CDR3 length: 15 residues. With 6 bases removed from V and 6 bases from J, the gap between germline ends came to 21 bases. In the original processing: For nucleated cells, counts were estimated from reference gene primer amplification. The table came from immunoSEQ multiplex PCR; TCRdb's copy has only in-frame clones and leaves some out. The DNA gave D and trimming, while V, J and clone size come from that table. The table includes 100,000 to 120,000 clones, 76% detected once. The source material was peripheral blood. The TCR originated in a woman of 80 years or more with acute or convalescent COVID-19. This sequence joins TRBV6-5 and TRBJ2-7, with D tentatively TRBD1 (8 bases). CDR3: CASRDGQGGAREQYF. The CDR3 DNA sequence: TGTGCCAGCAGGGATGGACAGGGAGGGGCTCGCGAGCAGTACTTC.